What follows are 19 T cell receptor beta chains derived from one specimen sequenced in a study of Graves' ophthalmopathy and Graves' hyperthyroidism. The study amplified TCR beta CDR3 regions using RNA transcripts. An initial RT-PCR round employing HTBI primers preceded a second-round multiplex PCR. From the multiplex PCR reads, TCRdb called clonotypes with MiXCR, one entry per CDR3 protein. In the table there are some 1.1 million distinct CDR3 sequences, about 40% of which are singletons. Sequenced material: peripheral blood or thyroid tissue (not recorded which). The receptors derive from an adult man with Graves' hyperthyroidism.

The rearrangement links TRBV6-6 to TRBJ1-2; D is unresolved. The V and J ends lost 6 bases and 2 bases respectively, with 13 bases between them. CDR3 length: 14 amino acids. Germline values: CDR1 MNHNY, CDR2 SVGAGI (reference sequence). CDR3 bases: TGTGCCAGCAGATCGGGCCATTCGAACTATGGCTACACCTTC. It specifies CASRSGHSNYGYTF.

Concerning this clonotype itself: The junction departs from germline at one end; a sequencing error may be responsible. The chain links TRBV25-1 to TRBJ1-1, with no clear D. CDR1 and CDR2 from the germline V gene are MGHDK and SYGVNS. This CDR3 has 12 amino acids. The CDR3 protein is CTSSKENTEAFF. CDR3 bases: TGTACCAGCAGCAAGGAGAACACTGAAGCTTTCTTT.

A note on this clonotype: A much larger clone lies a single base off, so this may be a read error. The chain couples TRBV2 to TRBJ2-5, with TRBD1 as a possible D gene (5 bases). CDR3 length: 12 amino acids. The germline CDR1 and CDR2 sequences are SNHLY and FYNNEI. The CDR3: CASVGQQEAQYF. Written as DNA, the CDR3 is TGTGCCAGCGTAGGACAACAAGAGGCCCAGTACTTC.

The chain is built from TRBV6-6 and TRBJ1-6; D is ambiguous. With 5 bases removed from V and 6 bases from J, the gap between germline ends came to 14 bases. CDR3 length: 15 amino acids. Germline CDR1 reads MNHNY; CDR2 reads SVGAGI (reference sequence). In nucleotides, the CDR3 is TGTGCCAGCAGTGAACAAGGAGTCGTTAATTCACCCCTCCACTTT. It translates to CASSEQGVVNSPLHF.

This clonotype was observed at least ten times. DNA for the CDR3: TGTGCCAGCAGCTTGCGGGGGGGCAAAGAGACCCAGTACTTC. Translation: CASSLRGGKETQYF. This chain links TRBV7-9 with TRBJ2-5; the match to TRBD2 covers 9 bases. This CDR3 is built from 14 residues. J lost 3 bases, V lost 3 bases, and 2 bases had no gene match. Germline V CDR1 and CDR2: SEHNR, FQNEAQ (reference sequence).

This clonotype turned up a few times. This chain connects TRBV5-8 to TRBJ2-7, with D perhaps matching TRBD1 (6 bases). Trimming took 4 bases from V and 6 from J, leaving 14 bases between them. Germline CDR1 and CDR2: SGHTS and YDEGEE. CDR3 length: 13 residues. Written as DNA, the CDR3 is TGTGCCAGCAGCCCCGGGACACCACCCGAGCAGTACTTC. It encodes CASSPGTPPEQYF.

On this clonotype: This may be a read error: a much more frequent sequence differs by one nucleotide. The rearrangement uses TRBV24-1 and TRBJ2-7, with TRBD1 matching 7 bases. Trimming took 9 bases from V and 3 from J; bases not matched to a gene: 7. The V gene's germline CDR1 is KGHDR and CDR2 SFDVKD. The CDR3 extends over 13 amino acids. CDR3 region: CATGTENYYEQYF. The CDR3 DNA reads TGTGCCACCGGGACAGAAAACTACTACGAGCAGTACTTC.

This clonotype has a count of ten or more. J is TRBJ1-2 and V is TRBV6-5, with D possibly matching TRBD1 (5 bases). CDR3 length: 12 residues. V lost 6 bases to trimming and J lost 3 bases, with 8 bases between them. Germline V gene data show CDR1 as MNHEY and CDR2 as SVGAGI. The CDR3 DNA sequence: TGTGCCAGCAGGCAGACAGACTATGGCTACACCTTC. This codes for CASRQTDYGYTF.

The CDR3 loop reads CASSLRDGHNQPQHF. The CDR3 nucleotides read TGTGCCAGCAGTTTGCGGGACGGCCATAATCAGCCCCAGCATTTT. The chain combines TRBV27 with TRBJ1-5, with D possibly matching TRBD1 (5 bases). Per the germline V gene, CDR1 is MNHEY and CDR2 is SMNVEV (reference sequence). V lost 3 bases and J lost 4, with 13 bases in between. The CDR3 extends over 15 amino acids.

The chain carries TRBV28 and TRBJ2-7; 10 bases are a match to TRBD1. CDR3 length: 13 residues. Germline loops: CDR1 MDHEN, CDR2 SYDVKM. This CDR3 is CAARDRGFYEQYF. The DNA of the CDR3 is TGTGCGGCTAGGGACAGGGGATTCTACGAGCAGTACTTC.

This clonotype was counted ten times or more. This rearrangement joins TRBV20-1 to TRBJ1-4; no clear D gene. This CDR3 is built from 11 residues. Per germline, CDR1 DFQATT and CDR2 SNEGSKA (reference sequence). The V and J ends lost 6 bases and 8 bases respectively, with 10 bases between them. The CDR3 region is CSASYVEKLFF. CDR3 coding DNA: TGCAGTGCGTCGTACGTGGAAAAACTGTTTTTT.

This clonotype was recorded a few times. This rearrangement joins TRBV6-1 to TRBJ2-7; the D is unclear. The germline V gene has CDR1 MNHNS and CDR2 SASEGT. V was trimmed by 1 base and J by 6 bases, leaving 7 bases between them. The CDR3 length is 12 residues. The CDR3 reads CASSEEFGEQYF. CDR3 coding DNA: TGTGCCAGCAGTGAAGAGTTCGGCGAGCAGTACTTC.

This chain connects TRBV5-1 to TRBJ2-5; 7 bases align to TRBD2. CDR3 length equals 16 residues. Germline assignment: CDR1 SGHRS and CDR2 YFSETQ. With V trimmed by 3 bases and J by 3 bases, 11 bases remained unmatched. The CDR3 coding sequence is TGCGCCAGCAGCTACAGAGCGGGAATGTTTGAAGAGACCCAGTACTTC. Its protein is CASSYRAGMFEETQYF. Full variable domain (outside the CDR3, taken from reference TRBV5-1 and TRBJ2-5): KAGVTQTPRYLIKTRGQQVTLSCSPISGHRSVSWYQQTPGQGLQFLFEYFSETQRNKGNFPGRFSGRQFSNSRSEMNVSTLELGDSALYLCASSYRAGMFEETQYFGPGTRLLVL.

This clonotype was seen only a few times. The chain is built from TRBV18 and TRBJ1-1; weak D call: TRBD1 (5 bases). CDR1 KGHSH and CDR2 LQKENI come from the germline V gene. The CDR3 covers 15 residues. V lost 1 base to trimming and J lost 0 bases, with 9 bases between them. CDR3 sequence (DNA): TGTGCCAGCTCACCACGCGCAGGGTTGAACACTGAAGCTTTCTTT. Its translation is CASSPRAGLNTEAFF.

This clonotype has only a few counts. The V gene is TRBV6-1, the J gene TRBJ2-7; D is ambiguous. V dropped 7 bases and J dropped 3 bases, with 13 bases sitting between them. The germline V gene encodes CDR1 MNHNS and CDR2 SASEGT. The CDR3 is made up of 13 amino acids. The CDR3 is CASTLLGNYEQYF. CDR3 nucleotides: TGTGCCAGCACTTTGTTAGGGAACTACGAGCAGTACTTC.

This clonotype was seen repeatedly, ten times or more. The gene calls are TRBV29-1 and TRBJ2-7; D may be TRBD1 (6 bases). CDR3 size: 16 residues. The germline V gene encodes CDR1 SQVTM and CDR2 ANQGSEA. The V end was cut by 2 bases, the J end by 5 bases, with 22 bases between. The CDR3: CSVEIMSTGSVDEQYF. The CDR3 DNA follows: TGCAGCGTTGAAATAATGTCGACAGGCTCGGTGGACGAGCAGTACTTC.

There are a few counts of this clonotype. The rearrangement links TRBV5-1 to TRBJ2-5; possibly TRBD2 for D (6 bases). V was cut by 0 bases and J by 5 bases, with 17 bases left in between. In germline, CDR1 is SGHRS, CDR2 YFSETQ. CDR3 size: 16 residues. Here the CDR3 DNA reads TGCGCCAGCAGCTTGGATACGGGTAGCCGGGGGGAGACCCAGTACTTC. This encodes CASSLDTGSRGETQYF.

The sample holds many counts of this clonotype. The rearrangement uses TRBV10-3 and TRBJ1-1, with 9 bases identical to TRBD1. This CDR3 has 15 amino acids. Per the germline V gene, CDR1 is ENHRY and CDR2 is SYGVKD. Losses at the gene ends were 4 bases for V and 4 bases for J; bases not matched to a gene: 7. The CDR3 DNA follows: TGTGCCATCAGTGGCGGGACAGGGAGGGGCACTGAAGCTTTCTTT. This sequence encodes CAISGGTGRGTEAFF.

This clonotype has at least ten counts. This chain links TRBV29-1 with TRBJ2-7; 10 bases are a match to TRBD2. The CDR3 loop spans 13 amino acids. Trimming took 6 bases from V and 3 from J; bases not matched to a gene: 5. The germline gives CDR1 SQVTM, CDR2 ANQGSEA. CDR3 nucleotides: TGCAGCGTGGGGACTAGCGAAGACTACGAGCAGTACTTC. Residues: CSVGTSEDYEQYF.